Detailed here is one T cell receptor (beta chain). This sample was taken from a study of patients and donors after allogeneic stem cell transplantation. Germline V gene sequence: CDR1 MNHEY, CDR2 SMNVEV (reference sequence). V lost 4 bases to trimming and J lost 0 bases, with 10 bases between them. The CDR3 has 15 amino acids. TCRdb recomputed calls from the RT-PCR reads with MiXCR, one row per CDR3 protein. The repertoire holds 85,000 to 90,000 distinct CDR3 sequences, roughly 43% seen once, with about 64% in the top ten. Specimen: blood, either unsorted or a sorted T cell fraction (not recorded which). The chain uses TRBV27 and TRBJ1-3; no clear D. This TCR came from a human donor who was either an allogeneic HSCT recipient or a stem cell or donor lymphocyte infusion donor (not recorded which). It is not recorded whose cells these are; they may come from a transplant donor. The CDR3 sequence is CASSSGRNSGNTIYF. For the CDR3, the DNA is TGTGCCAGCAGTTCCGGACGGAACTCTGGAAACACCATATATTTT.